This T cell receptor (beta chain) was sequenced for a study of cytomegalovirus exposure and HLA in healthy donors. Study-wide results and caveats: Sequences of the TCR beta chain were said to predict the HLA-A and HLA-B alleles of most subjects accurately. Later, an analysis found that common viral pathogens appeared to be linked with several of the most significant clusters. Being productive about 87% or about 30% of the time was typical of most TCR beta V segments in an earlier analysis. With high specificity and sensitivity, the classifier reportedly diagnosed cytomegalovirus status.

Turning to this clone: The target antigen is unknown.

Primers: 60 Vbeta forward and 13 Jbeta reverse. The method was immunoSEQ multiplex PCR; TCRdb's version includes in-frame clones alone and lacks a portion of them. This sample yields 130,000 or so clones, of which roughly four fifths are seen a single time; nearly 3% belongs to the top ten. There are 14 residues in the CDR3. Trimming took 4 bases from V and 7 from J; bases not matched to a gene: 3. The germline V gene encodes CDR1 SGHTA and CDR2 FQGTGA. Sequenced: PBMCs. The V gene is TRBV7-3, the J gene TRBJ1-6; TRBD1 aligns across 8 bases. This sequence originates from a woman aged 40 to 50 in good health and CMV-seropositive. This CDR3 is CASSSRQGNSPLHF. CDR3 DNA: TGTGCCAGCAGCTCGCGACAGGGGAATTCACCCCTCCACTTT.